This T cell receptor beta chain was sequenced during a study of blood T cells in healthy people across ages. The second PCR ran about 7 to 12 cycles with a sample-barcoded 5' primer and J-beta primers. The yield of each sample was at least 2.5 million CDR3-containing paired-end reads. TCRdb reanalysed the 5' RACE reads using MiXCR and keeps one entry per CDR3 protein. The table has under 800,000 distinct CDR3 sequences, about 42% seen once. V lost 3 bases, J lost 5 bases, and 11 bases lay in between. This CDR3 is 14 amino acids long. Germline CDR1 reads KGHDR; CDR2 reads SFDVKD. Specimen: blood. The receptor was derived from a woman aged 55-69 years in good health. The chain is built from TRBV24-1 and TRBJ2-3; TRBD1 might be the D (6 bases). The CDR3 region is CATSDQRTEDTQYF. DNA for the CDR3: TGTGCCACCAGTGATCAAAGGACAGAAGATACGCAGTATTTT.